These T cell receptor beta chains were read from a single sample in a study of long-term antiretroviral therapy in people with HIV. Repertoires were generated with immunoSEQ multiplex PCR, while TCRdb's copy carries only in-frame clones and drops some. The data contain about 28,000 clones, roughly 88% of them singletons. The sample in question was unsorted PBMCs, obtained 2.7 to 2.8 years after starting antiretroviral therapy. Receptors were obtained from a man younger than 45 with HIV. The CDR3 runs from the conserved cysteine through the conserved F or W. Fields, in order: clone size, J gene, D gene, V gene, CDR3 DNA, CDR3 protein. D genes are given only for firm matches. Rows may omit the clone size; those that give it use once, few, many or a size class.

size: NA
J: TRBJ2-5
D: NA
V: TRBV14
DNA: TGTGCCAGCAGCCAATCTTTGAAGGAGGGACGGCCACTCCAAGAGACCCAGTACTTC
CDR3: CASSQSLKEGRPLQETQYF

size: NA
J: TRBJ2-1
D: TRBD1
V: TRBV15
DNA: TGTGCCACCAGCAGGGAGGTGTATCGGACAGGGGGCAATGAGCAGTTCTTC
CDR3: CATSREVYRTGGNEQFF

size: NA
J: TRBJ2-3
D: NA
V: TRBV7-9
DNA: TGTGCCAGCAGCCCCGGATTTCAAATCACAGATACGCAGTATTTT
CDR3: CASSPGFQITDTQYF

size: once
J: TRBJ2-2
D: TRBD2
V: TRBV19
DNA: TGTGCCAGTAGTATGAGCGGGAGGTACACCGGGGAGCTGTTTTTT
CDR3: CASSMSGRYTGELFF

size: once
J: TRBJ2-1
D: NA
V: TRBV11-2
DNA: TGTGCCAGCAGCTTAGCACCGACCGGCTACAATGAGCAGTTCTTC
CDR3: CASSLAPTGYNEQFF

size: NA
J: TRBJ2-7
D: NA
V: TRBV7-9
DNA: TGTGCCAGCAGCTTAGTGGGGGGCTCTGCCCCAATTTACGAGCAGTACTTC
CDR3: CASSLVGGSAPIYEQYF

size: NA
J: TRBJ2-3
D: NA
V: TRBV14
DNA: TGTGCCAGCAGCACAGTAGCGTCAGATACGCAGTATTTT
CDR3: CASSTVASDTQYF

size: NA
J: TRBJ2-3
D: NA
V: TRBV2
DNA: TGTGCCAGCAGTCCCTCGGCAGATACGCAGTATTTT
CDR3: CASSPSADTQYF

size: NA
J: TRBJ1-1
D: NA
V: TRBV5-1
DNA: TGCGCCAGCAGCTTGGACAGGGTGACTGAAGCTTTCTTT
CDR3: CASSLDRVTEAFF

size: NA
J: TRBJ2-2
D: NA
V: TRBV6-5
DNA: TGTGCCAGCAGGGACACCGGGGAGCTGTTTTTT
CDR3: CASRDTGELFF

size: NA
J: TRBJ1-5
D: NA
V: TRBV6-1
DNA: TGTGCCAGCAGTGAAGGGAGCAATCAGCCCCAGCATTTT
CDR3: CASSEGSNQPQHF

size: NA
J: TRBJ2-1
D: NA
V: TRBV2
DNA: TGTGCCAGCAGTGAAGGGCGGAAGTTCTACAATGAGCAGTTCTTC
CDR3: CASSEGRKFYNEQFF

size: NA
J: TRBJ2-1
D: TRBD1
V: TRBV7-7
DNA: TGTGCCAGCAGCTTAGGGGTAGGGGGCTACCACAATGAGCAGTTCTTC
CDR3: CASSLGVGGYHNEQFF

size: medium-sized
J: TRBJ2-7
D: NA
V: TRBV27
DNA: TGTGCCAGCAGTTTATTCGGGGGGCACTACGAGCAGTACTTC
CDR3: CASSLFGGHYEQYF

size: NA
J: TRBJ2-6
D: NA
V: TRBV27
DNA: TGTGCCAGCAGTTTTGCCTCTGGGGCCAACGTCCTGACTTTC
CDR3: CASSFASGANVLTF

size: medium-sized
J: TRBJ2-7
D: TRBD1
V: TRBV25-1
DNA: TGTGCCAGCAGTGACCCTTCCGGACAGGGAAGCTCCTACGAGCAGTACTTC
CDR3: CASSDPSGQGSSYEQYF

size: NA
J: TRBJ2-7
D: TRBD2
V: TRBV11-2
DNA: TGTGCCAGCAGCTTAGAAGTAGCGGGAGTAGGCTCCTACGAGCAGTACTTC
CDR3: CASSLEVAGVGSYEQYF

size: NA
J: TRBJ1-1
D: NA
V: TRBV10-1
DNA: TGCGCCAGCAGTGATAATAAGGCCCTGGGGACTGAAGCTTTCTTT
CDR3: CASSDNKALGTEAFF

size: NA
J: TRBJ2-1
D: TRBD2
V: TRBV5-4
DNA: TGTGCCAGCAGCACTAGCGGGGGGGCCAACAATGAGCAGTTCTTC
CDR3: CASSTSGGANNEQFF

size: NA
J: TRBJ2-4
D: NA
V: TRBV6-1
DNA: TGTGCCAGCACCAGGGGGGGTACAGAAAACATTCAGTACTTC
CDR3: CASTRGGTENIQYF

size: NA
J: TRBJ2-3
D: TRBD1
V: TRBV4-3
DNA: TGCGCCAGCAGCCAAGATCAAGGGGGCGGGGATACGCAGTATTTT
CDR3: CASSQDQGGGDTQYF